This T cell receptor (beta chain) was sequenced in a study of OX40 agonist ivuxolimab in advanced cancers. Regarding the research as a whole: The costimulatory receptor OX40 (CD134) was targeted by ivuxolimab, a fully human IgG2 agonistic monoclonal antibody. Intravenous ivuxolimab was administered to patients every 2 weeks at six dose levels: 0.01, 0.1, 0.3, 1.5, 3 and 10 mg/kg. A male proportion of roughly 85% and a mean age of 60 years, ranging from 23 to 79, were recorded for the dose-escalation cohort. The point of sequencing TCRbeta in the periphery was to test whether ivuxolimab changed TCR sequence diversity and drove clonal T-cell expansion. Among the roughly 50 dose-escalation patients, some 20 had hepatocellular carcinoma, about 15 melanoma, 9 renal cell carcinoma and 9 head and neck cancer. Partial responses were achieved by three dose-escalation patients, of whom one had hepatocellular carcinoma and two had cutaneous melanoma. The monotherapy dose-escalation portion (N ≈ 56 patients) of the phase I ivuxolimab trial is reported in the paper. Prior anti-PD-1, anti-PD-L1 or anti-CTLA-4 therapy was permitted, and 35% to 40% of dose-escalation patients had received checkpoint inhibitors.

The trial excluded patients who had a history of autoimmune disease or who were on systemic immunosuppression. Peripheral blood for TCR sequencing was collected from all dose cohorts at baseline, on cycle 4 day 1, and on cycle 7 day 1. The samples were drawn from a first-in-human, open-label, multicenter phase I dose-escalation trial of ivuxolimab. Adults with locally advanced or metastatic head and neck squamous cell, hepatocellular, melanoma or renal cell carcinoma were enrolled in the trial. Before TCR sequencing, CD4+ T cells and CD8+ T cells from peripheral blood were sorted into separate populations. What the authors observed across the whole study: In the 0.1-3.0 mg/kg groups, partial responders were among the patients with the lowest normalized peripheral clonal expansion, particularly in CD8+ T cells. Antigen specificity was not determined for the clonally expanded peripheral T cells. After ivuxolimab, expanded clones were on average more numerous among CD8+ T cells than among CD4+ T cells. Low levels of normalized T-cell clonal expansion were also seen in some nonresponding patients. At doses of 0.1 to 3.0 mg/kg, clonal expansion of both CD4+ and CD8+ T cells in blood was seen between baseline and week 6.

Based on the germline V gene, the CDR1 and CDR2 sequences are MDHEN and SYDVKM. From its cysteine to its phenylalanine, the CDR3 spans 16 amino acids. CDR3 DNA is the only sequence kept; it has 48 bases, read in frame from the first base. V gives up 1 base and J gives up 2 bases, and the segment between their germline ends measures 15 bases. For sequencing of the TCRbeta CDR3 region, genomic DNA was extracted from the sorted cells. The immunoSEQ Assay was used to sequence the TCRbeta CDR3 regions. Imported from immuneACCESS, the table was reduced by TCRdb to in-frame sequences with V and J called. These copies leave out some clones; in studies compared against another copy, an unresolved V gene accounts for under half, and the cause of the remainder is not known. This sample has approximately 59,000 clones in its table, and approximately 89% of those were observed once. The ten largest clonotypes hold 3.5% of the sample.

As concerns this clone: Its antigen is unknown. One base away there is no much larger clone; base qualities are not given.

This specimen was CD4+ or CD8+ T cells sorted from blood, taken in a trial of the OX40 agonist ivuxolimab. The receptor was derived from an adult with an advanced solid tumor such as melanoma, head and neck, liver or kidney cancer. The sequence is built from TRBV28 and TRBJ2-7; TRBD2 could be the D gene, as 6 bases match. CDR3 region: CASSLYGGSIPYEQYF. Here is the DNA: TGTGCCAGCAGTTTATATGGGGGGAGTATCCCCTACGAGCAGTACTTC.